The rows below give T cell receptor beta chains drawn from one sample of a study of control samples from healthy donors and cancer patients. TCRdb's table, derived via immunoSEQ multiplex PCR, lists solely in-frame clones and lacks some. This table holds over 85,000 clones, 92% found once. The sequenced sample was blood. These receptors all come from a young woman in good health. Each CDR3 is given without its conserved first and last residue.

v_call	cdr3_length	j_call	cdr3_aa
TRBV19	13	TRBJ2-6	ATSGPPSGANVLT
TRBV2	12	TRBJ1-2	ASSELAGIYGYT
TRBV6-1	13	TRBJ1-4	ASSEGDRDGGKLF
TRBV30	8	TRBJ2-5	AWAQETQY
TRBV6-5	14	TRBJ2-5	ASSYGQGTRRETQY
TRBV19	14	TRBJ1-4	ASSMKRGSPNEKLF
TRBV11-2	12	TRBJ1-2	ASSLGTTGYGYT
TRBV5-1	13	TRBJ2-5	ASSPGDRRGETQY
TRBV3-1/TRBV3-2	13	TRBJ2-1	ASSRRWDLLGEQF
TRBV5-1	13	TRBJ2-7	ASSLEGGGSYEQY
TRBV4-1	11	TRBJ1-2	ASTRVGDYGYT
TRBV27	12	TRBJ1-6	ASSFLAGNSPLH
TRBV2	14	TRBJ1-6	ASRFLSSSYNSPLH
TRBV29-1	10	TRBJ1-3	SVGVSGNTIY
TRBV7-9	14	TRBJ2-3	ASTRRGPPSTDTQY
TRBV19	10	TRBJ1-3	ASGNSGNTIY
TRBV21-1	14	TRBJ1-3	ASSATYEGSGNTIY
TRBV7-2	12	TRBJ1-1	ASSLSERETEAF
TRBV7-6	15	TRBJ2-2	ASSSLTSGMHTGELF
TRBV12-3/TRBV12-4	11	TRBJ1-1	ASRWTANTEAF
TRBV6-2/TRBV6-3	13	TRBJ2-7	ASSYRDWASYEQY
TRBV25-1	14	TRBJ2-5	ASSPPGGLGQETQY
TRBV5-1	13	TRBJ2-7	ASKAGTGVLYEQY
TRBV28	12	TRBJ1-6	ASSLQGLNSPLH
TRBV7-3	12	TRBJ2-3	ASSPVPGWDTQY
TRBV2	12	TRBJ2-5	ASSRQGIQETQY
TRBV28	16	TRBJ2-5	ASSPYRLAGGPRETQY
TRBV10-3	14	TRBJ2-7	AISAPGTSPFYEQY
TRBV12-3/TRBV12-4	11	TRBJ1-1	ASPSEGQTEAF
TRBV5-1	13	TRBJ2-2	ASSLYGWNPGELF
TRBV12-3/TRBV12-4	11	TRBJ2-5	ASSPYGRETQY
TRBV11-2	14	TRBJ1-3	ASSYLGVKTGNTIY
TRBV28	14	TRBJ2-1	ASSLEWGGVPNEQF
TRBV7-8	16	TRBJ2-6	ASSLSQYTLSGANVLT
TRBV5-1	14	TRBJ2-6	ASSPLTRSGANVLT
TRBV7-9	9	TRBJ1-1	ASSLEGEAF
TRBV27	14	TRBJ2-7	ASSRQGSGPSYEQY
TRBV24-1	10	TRBJ2-7	ATRTNPYEQY
TRBV21-1	13	TRBJ2-7	AILKQGAVAYEQY
TRBV24-1	14	TRBJ2-5	ATSDSGRVMMETQY
TRBV4-1	13	TRBJ1-1	ASTPDKGLNTEAF
TRBV11-2	12	TRBJ2-7	ASSVYRGPYEQY
TRBV6-2/TRBV6-3	12	TRBJ2-1	ASSYSGTHNEQF
TRBV20-1	12	TRBJ1-1	SASARAGHTEAF
TRBV5-6	10	TRBJ1-2	ASSAGGEGYT
TRBV19	10	TRBJ2-7	ASSRGPYEQY
TRBV7-9	14	TRBJ2-7	ASSPTVQGETYEQY
TRBV9	17	TRBJ1-1	ASSPSFPGTHILNTEAF
TRBV5-6	13	TRBJ2-5	ASSGPGLGVETQY
TRBV5-1	10	TRBJ1-1	ASPLLLAEAF
TRBV7-9	12	TRBJ1-5	ASSLGPGSQPQH
TRBV2	13	TRBJ2-7	ASSQTSGRGHEQY
TRBV11-3	10	TRBJ2-2	ASSFSTGELF
TRBV19	11	TRBJ1-6	ASSIDPNSPLH